Sequencing of this T cell receptor beta chain was carried out in a study of blood T cell repertoires in COVID-19. Study at large: Sources were T cells, B-cell-depleted T cells, or PBMCs; the material itself was cDNA or gDNA.

Looked up from germline, CDR1 is SGHTA and CDR2 is FQGNSA. V lost 1 base and J lost 9; bases outside the gene matches: 10. The CDR3 consists of 17 residues. Data came from immunoSEQ multiplex PCR; TCRdb stores just in-frame clones and leaves some out. The sample has some 160,000 clones, 80% to 90% seen once. Sample: peripheral blood. The rearrangement uses TRBV7-2 and TRBJ2-1; 12 nucleotides match TRBD2. The source is an older woman with active COVID-19. The CDR3 region is CASSLGLAGGGGTEQFF. The CDR3 DNA is TGTGCCAGCAGCTTAGGTCTAGCGGGAGGGGGGGGAACTGAGCAGTTCTTC.